The 25 T cell receptor beta chains given below trace back to one sample, sequenced in a study of T cell responses to AZD1222 COVID-19 vaccine. Generated by immunoSEQ multiplex PCR, the TCRdb table keeps only in-frame clones and is missing some. The sample lists some 92,000 clones; 91% were seen once. The source material was peripheral blood, sampled on day 0 of MenACWY control vaccination. These receptors all come from an adult in good health.

The rearrangement links TRBV27 to TRBJ2-2; 8 bases map to TRBD1. The CDR3 spans 15 residues. Germline V lookup: CDR1 MNHEY, CDR2 SMNVEV (reference sequence). V gave up 5 bases and J gave up 4 bases; unmatched junction bases: 6. The CDR3 loop is CASSRDRTPTGELFF. CDR3 bases: TGTGCCAGCAGTAGGGACAGGACACCCACCGGGGAGCTGTTTTTT.

This rearrangement joins TRBV29-1 to TRBJ2-3; 14 bases map to TRBD2. The germline V gene encodes CDR1 SQVTM and CDR2 ANQGSEA. The V and J ends lost 6 bases and 13 bases, in that order; junction bases with no gene match: 9. The CDR3 extends over 13 amino acids. The CDR3 reads CSVTMTSGGAEYF. The CDR3 nucleotides read TGCAGCGTAACCATGACTAGCGGGGGGGCGGAGTATTTT.

V is TRBV28 and J is TRBJ2-3; 9 nucleotides line up with TRBD2. The V gene end was trimmed by 2 bases and the J gene end by 6 bases; junction bases not matched to a gene: 9. CDR1 is MDHEN, CDR2 SYDVKM, per germline. The CDR3 runs 16 residues. This chain's CDR3 is CASSLGLAGREDTQYF. The CDR3 DNA is TGTGCCAGCAGTTTAGGGCTAGCGGGGAGGGAGGATACGCAGTATTTT.

The chain links TRBV2 to TRBJ1-1; 7 bases are shared with TRBD1. The germline CDR1 and CDR2 sequences are SNHLY and FYNNEI. This CDR3 has 14 residues. The V segment lost 5 bases and the J segment 10 bases; nucleotides outside the gene matches: 13. Written as DNA, the CDR3 is TGTGCCAGCAGTACTAGCCCCTGGACAGGAGGAGCTTTCTTT. Translated: CASSTSPWTGGAFF.

This chain connects TRBV24-1 to TRBJ2-3; no clear D. Trimming removed 1 base from V and 1 base from J, with 11 bases in between. This CDR3 has 16 amino acids. Germline values: CDR1 KGHDR, CDR2 SFDVKD. As DNA, the CDR3 is TGTGCCACCAGTGATTTTAGGGCTCTTGGCACAGATACGCAGTATTTT. Translating it yields CATSDFRALGTDTQYF.

This rearrangement joins TRBV5-6 to TRBJ1-6; no clear D gene. V lost 2 bases, J lost 7 bases, and 7 bases lay in between. Germline values: CDR1 SGHDT, CDR2 YYEEEE. CDR3 length: 13 residues. CDR3 amino acids: CASSLLGNSPLHF. CDR3 DNA: TGTGCCAGCAGCTTATTGGGGAATTCACCCCTCCACTTT.

V gene TRBV12-3 or TRBV12-4 combines with J gene TRBJ2-1; TRBD2 agrees at 7 bases. CDR3 length equals 13 residues. With 4 bases clipped from V and 8 bases from J, the junction kept 5 bases outside the gene matches. The CDR3, as DNA: TGTGCCAGCAGTTACGGACTAGACTATGAGCAGTTCTTC. Its protein product is CASSYGLDYEQFF.

V gene TRBV28 combines with J gene TRBJ2-3; D could derive from TRBD1 or TRBD2 (6 bases each). CDR1 MDHEN and CDR2 SYDVKM come from the germline V gene. CDR3 length: 14 residues. Trimming removed 10 bases at V and 3 bases at J, with 17 bases between. CDR3 sequence (DNA): TGTGCCACGGTGGGGGGCGCGGGAACAGATACGCAGTATTTT. Translating it yields CATVGGAGTDTQYF.

This clone has more than one count but fewer than ten. The rearrangement uses TRBV19 and TRBJ2-7; D may be TRBD1 (6 bases). Germline CDR1 is LNHDA and CDR2 is SQIVND (reference sequence). Trimming took off 3 bases at V and 5 bases at J, with 14 bases between the two ends. The CDR3 runs to 14 residues. The CDR3 bases are TGTGCCAGTAGTATCCGTACAGGGTTCGACGAGCAGTACTTC. Residues: CASSIRTGFDEQYF.

The gene calls are TRBV15 and TRBJ1-6, with a tentative D call TRBD1 (5 bases). Trimming left V 0 bases short and J 5 bases short, with 8 bases between. This CDR3 has 15 amino acids. CDR1 LNHNV and CDR2 YYDKDF come from the germline V gene (reference sequence). The CDR3 is CATSRDSGHNSPLHF. As DNA, the CDR3 is TGTGCCACCAGCAGAGATTCGGGGCATAATTCACCCCTCCACTTT.

This clone was counted between two and nine times. V is TRBV28 and J is TRBJ2-5; D not certain. The CDR3 has 13 residues. The V gene's germline CDR1 is MDHEN and CDR2 SYDVKM. Trimming stripped 4 bases from V and 1 base from J, with 7 bases between. The CDR3, as DNA: TGTGCCAGCAGTTCCCAGACCCAAGAGACCCAGTACTTC. Translated: CASSSQTQETQYF.

The chain recombines TRBV6-6 with TRBJ1-2; D gene unclear. The CDR3 has 14 amino acids. The germline V gene encodes CDR1 MNHNY and CDR2 SVGAGI (reference sequence). V shed 2 bases and J shed 3 bases, with 10 bases lying between them. The CDR3 DNA sequence: TGTGCCAGCAGTTACGGGCAGGCAGACTATGGCTACACCTTC. It encodes CASSYGQADYGYTF.

CDR3 in amino acids: CASSSKPSGNNEQFF. The CDR3 DNA reads as TGTGCCAGCAGTTCTAAACCTAGCGGAAACAATGAGCAGTTCTTC. The chain has TRBV27 and TRBJ2-1; 7 nucleotides line up with TRBD2. Germline-derived CDR1 and CDR2 are MNHEY and SMNVEV (reference sequence). This CDR3 is 15 amino acids long. V was clipped by 4 bases and J by 5 bases; unmatched bases: 8.

The chain links TRBV7-3 to TRBJ2-2; D is ambiguous. CDR1 SGHTA and CDR2 FQGTGA come from the germline V gene. The CDR3 spans 14 residues. Trimming removed 3 bases from V and 6 bases from J, with 11 bases in between. The CDR3 protein is CASSLASSAGELFF. The CDR3 DNA follows: TGTGCCAGCAGCTTGGCATCCTCAGCCGGGGAGCTGTTTTTT.

This chain links TRBV18 with TRBJ2-5; weak D call: TRBD2 (5 bases). From germline, CDR1 is KGHSH and CDR2 LQKENI. This CDR3 spans 14 amino acids. Between the trimmed V and J ends, which lost 4 bases and 2 bases, there was a span of 11 bases. The DNA for the CDR3 is TGTGCCAGCTCACGGGTGTCGGGGCAAGAGACCCAGTACTTC. Its protein is CASSRVSGQETQYF.

The rearrangement links TRBV5-6 to TRBJ1-2, with a tentative D call TRBD1 (5 bases). V lost 7 bases and J lost 4, with 5 bases in between. This CDR3 is 10 amino acids long. Germline loops: CDR1 SGHDT, CDR2 YYEEEE. CDR3: CASGGYGYTF. The DNA of the CDR3 is TGTGCCAGCGGGGGCTATGGCTACACCTTC.

The chain is built from TRBV6-5 and TRBJ1-5; D is perhaps TRBD1 (6 bases). This CDR3 region has 14 residues. Germline-derived CDR1 and CDR2 are MNHEY and SVGAGI. Trimming removed 6 bases at V and 4 bases at J, with 13 bases between. CDR3 sequence: CASSKTGRNQPQHF. CDR3 DNA: TGTGCCAGCAGCAAAACAGGGAGAAATCAGCCCCAGCATTTT.

The chain employs TRBV6-5 and TRBJ2-2; D is unresolved. The CDR3 is made up of 12 amino acids. With 6 bases removed from V and 5 bases from J, the gap between germline ends came to 7 bases. Germline V gene lookup returns CDR1 MNHEY and CDR2 SVGAGI. The CDR3 loop reads CASSVVTGELFF. The CDR3 bases are TGTGCCAGCAGCGTGGTGACCGGGGAGCTGTTTTTT.

The V gene is TRBV18, the J gene TRBJ2-3; D not certain. The germline V and J ends were trimmed by 0 bases and 0 bases, with 10 bases remaining between them. Germline CDR1 KGHSH, CDR2 LQKENI. The CDR3 loop spans 16 amino acids. The CDR3 DNA sequence: TGTGCCAGCTCACCACCGTCACAGACGAGCACAGATACGCAGTATTTT. This encodes CASSPPSQTSTDTQYF.

V gene TRBV5-6 combines with J gene TRBJ2-3, with 7 bases that match TRBD2. Germline values: CDR1 SGHDT, CDR2 YYEEEE. Trimming at V came to 6 bases and at J to 2 bases, leaving 6 bases not matched to a gene. This CDR3 has 14 amino acids. The CDR3 nucleotides read TGTGCCAGCAATCCAGCGGGAATCACAGATACGCAGTATTTT. Encoded protein: CASNPAGITDTQYF.

CDR3 protein: CATSNAFGFGELFF. In DNA, the CDR3 is TGTGCCACCAGTAACGCCTTTGGGTTCGGGGAGCTGTTTTTT. The genes are TRBV24-1 and TRBJ2-2, with unresolved D. V was shortened by 6 bases and J by 7 bases, with 14 bases between the two germline ends. The CDR3 has 14 amino acids. Looked up from germline, CDR1 is KGHDR and CDR2 is SFDVKD.

This chain connects TRBV7-2 to TRBJ2-7, with D perhaps TRBD2 (5 bases). Germline V gene sequence: CDR1 SGHTA, CDR2 FQGNSA. Trimming removed 5 bases at V and 6 bases at J, with 14 bases between. The CDR3 length is 13 residues. DNA of the CDR3: TGTGCCAGCAGCCCGGGGTGGGTCGGCGAGCAGTACTTC. It yields the protein CASSPGWVGEQYF.

This chain connects TRBV19 to TRBJ2-7, with 10 bases fitting TRBD2. Germline values: CDR1 LNHDA, CDR2 SQIVND (reference sequence). The V and J ends lost 1 base and 2 bases, in that order; junction bases with no gene match: 5. The CDR3 extends over 16 amino acids. CDR3 sequence (DNA): TGTGCCAGTAGTATAGTTCGGACTAGCGGAACCTACGAGCAGTACTTC. Residues: CASSIVRTSGTYEQYF. The whole variable domain, filled in from reference TRBV19 and TRBJ2-7, reads DGGITQSPKYLFRKEGQNVTLSCEQNLNHDAMYWYRQDPGQGLRLIYYSQIVNDFQKGDIAEGYSVSREKKESFPLTVTSAQKNPTAFYLCASSIVRTSGTYEQYFGPGTRLTVT.

This rearrangement joins TRBV28 to TRBJ1-6; a possible D gene is TRBD1 (5 bases). The germline V gene has CDR1 MDHEN and CDR2 SYDVKM. The ends were cut back, 3 bases at V and 9 bases at J, with 15 bases in the middle. The CDR3 extends over 15 amino acids. CDR3 region: CASSFGGGVGSPLHF. DNA of the CDR3: TGTGCCAGCAGTTTTGGGGGAGGGGTTGGTTCACCCCTCCACTTT.

The genes are TRBV6-2 or TRBV6-3 and TRBJ2-4; possibly TRBD2 for D (5 bases). V was shortened by 0 bases and J by 1 base, with 10 bases between the two germline ends. The V gene's germline CDR1 is MNHEY and CDR2 SVGEGT. The CDR3 covers 16 residues. DNA of the CDR3: TGTGCCAGCAGTTACTCGACACCGGGGGCCAAAAACATTCAGTACTTC. It encodes CASSYSTPGAKNIQYF.